The 19 T cell receptor beta chains in this list originate from one sample, sequenced in a study of blood T cell repertoires in COVID-19. Assay: immunoSEQ multiplex PCR; the TCRdb copy retains only in-frame clones and omits some. Of some 63,000 clones listed, 79% are singletons. Sequenced sample: peripheral blood. The receptors stem from a human donor in a cohort sampled during active COVID-19.

This sequence joins TRBV7-9 and TRBJ1-4, with 7 bases fitting TRBD1. The V gene end was trimmed by 1 base and the J gene end by 10 bases; junction bases not matched to a gene: 3. The CDR3 loop spans 13 amino acids. Germline lookup yields CDR1 SEHNR and CDR2 FQNEAQ (reference sequence). The CDR3 region is CASSLVNRGKLFF. The CDR3, as DNA: TGTGCCAGCAGCTTAGTAAACAGGGGAAAACTGTTTTTT. Filled out from reference TRBV7-9 and TRBJ1-4, the complete variable domain reads DTGVSQNPRHKITKRGQNVTFRCDPISEHNRLYWYRQTLGQGPEFLTYFQNEAQLEKSRLLSDRFSAERPKGSFSTLEIQRTEQGDSAMYLCASSLVNRGKLFFGSGTQLSVL.

In its sample, this clone was seen a few times. The chain is built from TRBV5-1 and TRBJ2-1, with 9 bases lining up with TRBD1. Trimming took 4 bases from V and 8 from J; bases not matched to a gene: 7. Germline values: CDR1 SGHRS, CDR2 YFSETQ. This CDR3 contains 14 residues. The CDR3 reads CASSPRTGEDEQFF. The CDR3 DNA is TGCGCCAGCAGCCCCCGGACAGGGGAGGATGAGCAGTTCTTC.

The chain combines TRBV28 with TRBJ2-4, with TRBD1 as a possible D gene (5 bases). The CDR3 length is 15 residues. Germline CDR1 is MDHEN and CDR2 is SYDVKM. V shed 5 bases and J shed 0 bases, with 11 bases lying between them. The CDR3: CASSTGRLAKNIQYF. The CDR3 DNA sequence: TGTGCCAGCAGTACAGGTCGACTAGCCAAAAACATTCAGTACTTC.

The genes are TRBV18 and TRBJ2-3, with TRBD2 matching over 11 bases. Trimming cost V 0 bases and J 5 bases; bases outside gene matches: 7. The length of the CDR3 is 17 residues. The germline V gene encodes CDR1 KGHSH and CDR2 LQKENI. In nucleotides, the CDR3 is TGTGCCAGCTCACCACCGGGACTAGCGGAGGGGGTAGATACGCAGTATTTT. Translating it yields CASSPPGLAEGVDTQYF.

This clone was counted only a few times. The V gene is TRBV6-5, the J gene TRBJ1-2; D is unresolved. The CDR3 is made up of 14 amino acids. Germline CDR1 and CDR2: MNHEY and SVGAGI. The V end was cut by 2 bases, the J end by 2 bases, with 9 bases between. The CDR3 DNA follows: TGTGCCAGCAGTTACAAAGACACCAACTATGGCTACACCTTC. This codes for CASSYKDTNYGYTF.

J is TRBJ2-5 and V is TRBV4-3; D possibly corresponds to TRBD1 (6 bases). Germline CDR1 is LGHNA and CDR2 is YSLEER. V lost 4 bases, J lost 5 bases, and 17 bases lay in between. The CDR3 spans 15 residues. The CDR3 DNA is TGCGCCAGCAGCCTCCTCGGTGGGGGCCGGGAGACCCAGTACTTC. Its protein is CASSLLGGGRETQYF.

The rearrangement links TRBV29-1 to TRBJ2-7, with TRBD2 identical over 7 bases. V lost 6 bases to trimming and J lost 6 bases; unmatched junction nucleotides: 8. The CDR3 is 12 amino acids. Germline V gives CDR1 SQVTM, CDR2 ANQGSEA. This CDR3 reads CSVLSGSREQYF. The CDR3 nucleotides read TGCAGCGTCCTTAGCGGGTCGCGCGAGCAGTACTTC.

The V and J genes are TRBV29-1 and TRBJ2-1; D is uncertain. V shed 4 bases and J shed 5 bases, with 6 bases lying between them. Germline CDR1 and CDR2: SQVTM and ANQGSEA. This CDR3 is built from 11 residues. The CDR3 loop reads CSVGTNNEQFF. CDR3 in DNA: TGCAGCGTTGGCACAAACAATGAGCAGTTCTTC.

The chain has TRBV29-1 and TRBJ2-3, with a possible D match to TRBD2 (5 bases). The CDR3 consists of 14 residues. Looked up from germline, CDR1 is SQVTM and CDR2 is ANQGSEA. Trimming took off 2 bases at V and 7 bases at J, with 16 bases between the two ends. The chain's CDR3 is CSVEPEDSIYTQYF. The DNA for the CDR3 is TGCAGCGTTGAACCGGAGGACTCCATATATACGCAGTATTTT.

This chain uses TRBV7-9 with TRBJ1-2; a possible D gene is TRBD1 (6 bases). The ends were cut back, 1 base at V and 6 bases at J, with 12 bases in the middle. The length of the CDR3 is 14 residues. Germline V CDR1 and CDR2: SEHNR, FQNEAQ (reference sequence). DNA for the CDR3: TGTGCCAGCAGCTTAGTTGGGGGGGCGAATGGCTACACCTTC. It yields the protein CASSLVGGANGYTF.

The V and J genes are TRBV10-3 and TRBJ1-5, with TRBD1 as a possible D gene (5 bases). CDR1 ENHRY and CDR2 SYGVKD come from the germline V gene. V lost 2 bases, J lost 0 bases, and 17 bases lay in between. The CDR3 totals 18 residues. DNA of the CDR3: TGTGCCATCAGTGAGAAGACCGGGGGAATTAATAGCAATCAGCCCCAGCATTTT. It encodes CAISEKTGGINSNQPQHF.

This chain uses TRBV7-9 with TRBJ1-5; D perhaps matches TRBD1 (6 bases). CDR3 size: 15 residues. Trimming removed 2 bases from V and 2 bases from J, with 10 bases in between. CDR1 is SEHNR and CDR2 is FQNEAQ in the germline V gene (reference sequence). The CDR3 here is CASSLQGLGNQPQHF. The DNA of the CDR3 is TGTGCCAGCAGCTTACAGGGGCTCGGCAATCAGCCCCAGCATTTT.

The chain carries TRBV7-9 and TRBJ2-7; tentative D call: TRBD1 (6 bases). This CDR3 is built from 14 residues. Germline lookup yields CDR1 SEHNR and CDR2 FQNEAQ (reference sequence). Trimming pared 1 base from V and 2 bases from J, leaving 9 bases between. CDR3 sequence: CASSLGGQTYEQYF. In nucleotides, the CDR3 is TGTGCCAGCAGCTTAGGTGGACAGACCTACGAGCAGTACTTC.

This clone came up a few times. The chain joins TRBV18 to TRBJ2-6; maybe TRBD1 (6 bases). The germline V and J ends were trimmed by 2 bases and 0 bases, with 14 bases remaining between them. Germline values: CDR1 KGHSH, CDR2 LQKENI. The CDR3 runs 18 residues. DNA for the CDR3: TGTGCCAGCTCACCAGTACAGGGCAGGAGCTCTGGGGCCAACGTCCTGACTTTC. Translation gives CASSPVQGRSSGANVLTF.

The V gene is TRBV18, the J gene TRBJ2-1, with 12 bases aligning to TRBD1. The CDR3 is made up of 18 amino acids. The trim removed 3 bases at V and 7 bases at J, leaving 13 bases unmatched. Germline V gene sequence: CDR1 KGHSH, CDR2 LQKENI. CDR3 sequence (DNA): TGTGCCAGCTCACCCCAGCCGATGGGACAGGGGGCTATGAATGAGCAGTTCTTC. This codes for CASSPQPMGQGAMNEQFF.

This clone was seen a single time. This chain connects TRBV6-5 to TRBJ2-7; the match to TRBD2 covers 8 bases. CDR1 and CDR2 from the germline V gene are MNHEY and SVGAGI. V dropped 6 bases and J dropped 2; count of bases not matched to a gene: 9. CDR3 length equals 15 residues. The CDR3 coding sequence is TGTGCCAGCAGCTCTTTAACGGGGGGGGCCTACGAGCAGTACTTC. This gives the protein CASSSLTGGAYEQYF.

Regarding this clone: A read error may account for a junction end that differs from germline. The CDR3 loop reads CASSPSGVQETQYF. The CDR3 DNA follows: TGTGCTAGCAGCCCTAGCGGGGTACAAGAGACCCAGTACTTC. This sequence joins TRBV7-7 and TRBJ2-5, with TRBD2 matching over 9 bases. CDR1 and CDR2 (germline): SSHAT, FNYEAQ (reference sequence). The length of the CDR3 is 14 residues.

J is TRBJ2-7 and V is TRBV19; the match to TRBD2 covers 7 bases. In germline, CDR1 is LNHDA, CDR2 SQIVND (reference sequence). The CDR3 is 14 amino acids. V gave up 5 bases and J gave up 2 bases; unmatched junction bases: 6. This CDR3 reads CASSQGAGTYEQYF. The CDR3 nucleotides read TGTGCCAGTAGTCAAGGAGCGGGAACCTACGAGCAGTACTTC.

The rearrangement joins TRBV5-6 to TRBJ1-1, with 8 bases identical to TRBD1. Germline-derived CDR1 and CDR2 are SGHDT and YYEEEE. V was pared by 2 bases and J by 4 bases, with 1 base of the junction left unmatched. The CDR3 spans 13 residues. CDR3 loop: CASSLTGGTEAFF. CDR3 nucleotide sequence: TGTGCCAGCAGCTTAACAGGGGGCACTGAAGCTTTCTTT.